This is a list of T cell receptor beta chains from one sample in a study of T cells in localized non-small cell lung cancer. The table came from immunoSEQ multiplex PCR; TCRdb's copy has only in-frame clones and leaves some out. In the table there are some 28,000 clones, 80% to 90% of which are singletons. The specimen comprised peripheral blood, sampled before any cancer treatment. These receptors were taken from a male donor at least 60 years old with stage I lung adenocarcinoma. The CDR3 runs from the conserved cysteine through the conserved F or W. The order of the fields is V gene, J gene, D gene, clone size, CDR3 DNA, CDR3 protein. D genes are given only for firm matches. Not all rows give a size; the values are once, few, many and, for expanded clones, a class.

>TRBV2|TRBJ1-1|TRBD1|NA
TGTGCCAGCACTTCCGGGACAGGGGGCGAAGCTTTCTTT
CASTSGTGGEAFF
>TRBV13|TRBJ2-1|NA|NA
TGTGCCAGCAGCTTGGGGGGACTGGGGGCCTACAATGAGCAGTTCTTC
CASSLGGLGAYNEQFF
>TRBV19|TRBJ1-1|TRBD1|NA
TGTGCCAGTAGTGAGACAGGGGGCGGTGGCACTGAAGCTTTCTTT
CASSETGGGGTEAFF
>TRBV30|TRBJ1-4|NA|NA
TGTGCCTGGAGTGTACGAGGCAGGGGCCCTGAAAAACTGTTTTTT
CAWSVRGRGPEKLFF
>TRBV10-2|TRBJ2-1|TRBD2|NA
TGCGCCAGCAGATCTAGCGGGGGGAAAGGCGAGCAGTTCTTC
CASRSSGGKGEQFF
>TRBV6-1|TRBJ1-1|NA|NA
TGTGCCAGCAGTGAAAGGCGACGGTTGAACACTGAAGCTTTCTTT
CASSERRRLNTEAFF
>TRBV10-3|TRBJ2-3|NA|NA
TGTGCCATCAGAAAACTAGGAGGCCCCACAGATACGCAGTATTTT
CAIRKLGGPTDTQYF
>TRBV30|TRBJ2-5|NA|NA
TGTGCCTGGAGCCAGGGATTGGAGACCCAGTACTTC
CAWSQGLETQYF
>TRBV11-2|TRBJ1-3|NA|NA
TGTGCCAGCAGCACCCGACGAGGGGGATCTGCTGGAAACACCATATATTTT
CASSTRRGGSAGNTIYF
>TRBV5-1|TRBJ1-1|TRBD1|NA
TGCGCCAGCAGCCCGCAACAGGGGGCTGACACTGAAGCTTTCTTT
CASSPQQGADTEAFF
>TRBV11-2|TRBJ2-6|NA|NA
TGTGCCAGCAGCTCGGATCTGAAGGCCAACGTCCTGACTTTC
CASSSDLKANVLTF
>TRBV7-6|TRBJ1-1|NA|once
TGTGCCAGCAGCCTACCGGGGGTTAACACTGAAGCTTTCTTT
CASSLPGVNTEAFF
>TRBV7-8|TRBJ2-7|NA|NA
TGTGCCAGCAGCTCTAACTACGAGCAGTACTTC
CASSSNYEQYF
>TRBV28|TRBJ2-7|TRBD1|NA
TGTGCCAGCAGTTTGGACAGGATCCACGAGCAGTACTTC
CASSLDRIHEQYF
>TRBV27|TRBJ2-7|NA|few
TGTGCCAGCAGTCCACAGGGCTTCGCCTACGAGCAGTACTTC
CASSPQGFAYEQYF
>TRBV7-6|TRBJ2-5|NA|NA
TGTGCCAGCAGCCCCACATCTGGGTATGAGGAGACCCAGTACTTC
CASSPTSGYEETQYF
>TRBV7-3|TRBJ2-6|NA|NA
TGTGCCAGCAGCTTTAACCCACGGTCTTCTGGGGCCAACGTCCTGACTTTC
CASSFNPRSSGANVLTF
>TRBV12-5|TRBJ1-1|TRBD1|NA
TGTGCTAGTGGTTTGTCTAGGGACAGGGGGATAAGAACGAGAACTGAAGCTTTCTTT
CASGLSRDRGIRTRTEAFF
>TRBV11-2|TRBJ1-5|TRBD1|once
TGTGCCAGCAGCTGGGGACAGGGCTACAGCAATCAGCCCCAGCATTTT
CASSWGQGYSNQPQHF
>TRBV2|TRBJ2-3|NA|NA
TGTGCCAGAGCGGTGGGAGATACGCAGTATTTT
CARAVGDTQYF
>TRBV11-2|TRBJ1-2|TRBD1|NA
TGTGCCAGCAGCCCTCACCTTACAGGGGAAATTGGCTACACCTTC
CASSPHLTGEIGYTF
>TRBV11-3|TRBJ2-3|NA|NA
TGTGCCAGCAGCCCTGGCAGCAGGGTATTATCGGATACGCAGTATTTT
CASSPGSRVLSDTQYF
>TRBV30|TRBJ2-7|NA|once
TGTGCCTGGAGTGTAGGGGGTAGCTCCTACGAGCAGTACTTC
CAWSVGGSSYEQYF
>TRBV5-1|TRBJ2-1|NA|few
TGCGCCAGCAGCGCTGGACTATCCCAGGATGAGCAGTTCTTC
CASSAGLSQDEQFF
>TRBV9|TRBJ2-1|TRBD2|NA
TGTGCCAGCAGCGTAGCCCGACGGGGGGGCCTTCAGTTCTTC
CASSVARRGGLQFF
>TRBV7-2|TRBJ2-3|TRBD2|once
TGTGCCAGCAGCTTAAACAGCGGGGGGACGGATACGCAGTATTTT
CASSLNSGGTDTQYF
>TRBV9|TRBJ2-7|NA|NA
TGTGCCAGCAGCGTAGGAGGTACAGTGCTTGGGGGGAACGAGCAGTACTTC
CASSVGGTVLGGNEQYF
>TRBV5-6|TRBJ2-3|NA|NA
TGTGCCAGCAGCTGGGAGTCCACAGATACGCAGTATTTT
CASSWESTDTQYF
>TRBV7-2|TRBJ2-3|TRBD1|NA
TGTGCCAGCAGCTTAGTGGGACAGGGGTCAGATACGCAGTATTTT
CASSLVGQGSDTQYF
>TRBV5-1|TRBJ2-7|TRBD1|NA
TGCGCCAGCCGGACAGGGGGAGGGAACGAGCAGTACTTC
CASRTGGGNEQYF
>TRBV6-1|TRBJ2-7|NA|NA
TGTGCCAGCAGTGAGAGCCACTACGAGCAGTACTTC
CASSESHYEQYF
>TRBV30|TRBJ2-3|NA|NA
TGTGCCTGGAACCCGACAGCCTTGGATACGCAGTATTTT
CAWNPTALDTQYF
>TRBV4-1|TRBJ2-1|TRBD2|NA
TGCGCCAGCAGCCAACACCTCAATAGCGGGGGGCGCCCCCCCGAGCAGTTCTTC
CASSQHLNSGGRPPEQFF
>TRBV9|TRBJ1-5|TRBD1|NA
TGTGCCAGCAGCCCCCTCTCGGACAGGGGATCCAATCAGCCCCAGCATTTT
CASSPLSDRGSNQPQHF
>TRBV6-6|TRBJ2-7|NA|NA
TGTGCCAGCAGTTCGGGGGCTCCCTCCTACGAGCAGTACTTC
CASSSGAPSYEQYF
>TRBV5-6|TRBJ1-1|NA|NA
TGTGCCAGCAGCCCGGCAATGGAGGCTGAAGCTTTCTTT
CASSPAMEAEAFF
>TRBV7-9|TRBJ1-6|NA|few
TGTGCCAGCGGACCACAGGATAATTCACCCCTCCACTTT
CASGPQDNSPLHF
>TRBV2|TRBJ1-1|NA|NA
TGTGCCAGCAAAGTTTTCAGGGGAAGTGAAGCTTTCTTT
CASKVFRGSEAFF
>TRBV19|TRBJ2-1|TRBD2|NA
TGTGCCAGTAGGTTCGGGGCTAGCGGGGGGGCCGGTGAGCAGTTCTTC
CASRFGASGGAGEQFF
>TRBV6-5|TRBJ2-1|NA|NA
TGTGCCAGCAGCCGGGGAAGCTCCTACAATGAGCAGTTCTTC
CASSRGSSYNEQFF
>TRBV15|TRBJ2-5|TRBD2|NA
TGTGCCACCAGCAGAGATCTAGGAGCGGGGCAAGAGACCCAGTACTTC
CATSRDLGAGQETQYF
>TRBV7-2|TRBJ2-4|TRBD1|NA
TGTGCCAGCAGCCCCCAACAGGGGTTGGACATTCAGTACTTC
CASSPQQGLDIQYF
>TRBV7-2|TRBJ2-5|TRBD2|NA
TGTGCCAGCAGCTTAGGAGCGGGAACAGAGACCCAGTACTTC
CASSLGAGTETQYF
>TRBV27|TRBJ2-2|TRBD1|NA
TGTGCCAGCAGAAGGACAGGGGGCACCGGGGAGCTGTTTTTT
CASRRTGGTGELFF
>TRBV7-6|TRBJ1-5|TRBD1|NA
TGTGCCAGCAGTTGGGACCCACAGGGGACGTTTAGCAATCAGCCCCAGCATTTT
CASSWDPQGTFSNQPQHF
>TRBV11-2|TRBJ2-7|TRBD1|once
TGTGCCAGCATCCTTTCGATCTCCGGGACAGGCTACGAGCAGTACTTC
CASILSISGTGYEQYF